The 30 T cell receptor beta chains in this list originate from one sample, sequenced in a study of blood T cells in healthy people across ages (dated by TCRdb to the mid-2010s). Libraries came from 5' RACE. Sequenced on an Illumina HiSeq 2500. A second 7 to 11 cycle PCR used a sample-barcoded 5' primer and a J-beta primer mix. TCRdb reanalyzed the raw reads on its own, using fastp at Q25 for trimming and MiXCR for clone calling, and kept in-frame beta chains. Each record represents a unique CDR3 protein, reported with the most common genes and DNA among its rows. This sample has fewer than 1.5 million distinct CDR3 sequences in its table, and roughly 40% of those were observed once. The ten biggest clones cover roughly 8.2% of the sample. The sequencing input was blood. The source is a woman between 18 and 29 years old in good health.

The J gene is TRBJ1-6, the V gene TRBV6-6; D remains ambiguous. V was clipped by 2 bases and J by 10 bases, with 9 bases between them. The CDR3 extends over 13 amino acids. Germline V CDR1 and CDR2: MNHNY, SVGAGI (reference sequence). The CDR3 DNA reads TGTGCCAGCAGTTACAGGAAGGGCTCACCCCTCCACTTT. This codes for CASSYRKGSPLHF.

J is TRBJ2-7 and V is TRBV4-1; no definite D call. Germline CDR1 is MGHRA and CDR2 is YSYEKL. The CDR3 is made up of 15 amino acids. Trimming shortened V by 5 bases and J by 3 bases, and 17 bases separated the two germline ends. The CDR3 sequence is CASSATGPFDYEQYF. CDR3 nucleotide sequence: TGCGCCAGCAGCGCGACCGGGCCCTTCGACTACGAGCAGTACTTC.

J is TRBJ1-6 and V is TRBV6-6; TRBD1 is a possible D gene (5 bases). Trimming took off 5 bases at V and 7 bases at J, with 18 bases between the two ends. This CDR3 has 16 amino acids. Looked up from germline, CDR1 is MNHNY and CDR2 is SVGAGI (reference sequence). The DNA for the CDR3 is TGTGCCAGCAGTAACACGGGGGGGGGATACAATTCACCCCTCCACTTT. Its protein is CASSNTGGGYNSPLHF.

This clonotype was seen many times. The rearrangement uses TRBV16 and TRBJ2-1; D is perhaps TRBD2 (7 bases). The CDR3 sequence is 11 residues long. V gave up 4 bases and J gave up 11 bases, with 9 bases separating them. Germline-derived CDR1 and CDR2 are KGHSY and FQNENV. Here the CDR3 reads CASSRGGQQFF. In DNA, the CDR3 is TGTGCCAGCAGCCGGGGGGGCCAGCAGTTCTTC.

The rearrangement uses TRBV27 and TRBJ2-1; D gene uncertain. V shed 7 bases and J shed 6 bases, with 16 bases lying between them. This CDR3 spans 14 amino acids. Germline V gene sequence: CDR1 MNHEY, CDR2 SMNVEV (reference sequence). The CDR3 reads CASTFSPHSNEQFF. In nucleotides, the CDR3 is TGTGCCAGCACTTTCTCCCCACACTCCAATGAGCAGTTCTTC.

The J gene is TRBJ2-7, the V gene TRBV6-6; TRBD1 aligns across 10 bases. The germline CDR1 and CDR2 sequences are MNHNY and SVGAGI (reference sequence). Trimming cost V 0 bases and J 5 bases; bases outside gene matches: 7. The CDR3 is 16 amino acids. CDR3: CASSYSTTGGFDEQYF. As DNA, the CDR3 is TGTGCCAGCAGTTACTCGACGACAGGGGGCTTCGACGAGCAGTACTTC.

This clonotype was observed a handful of times. V usage is TRBV5-1 and J usage is TRBJ2-3; no reliable D call. V was cut by 3 bases and J by 2 bases, with 16 bases left in between. Germline CDR1 reads SGHRS; CDR2 reads YFSETQ. This CDR3 contains 16 residues. CDR3 nucleotides: TGCGCCAGCAGCTCCGTCGGCGGATCGTACACAGATACGCAGTATTTT. Translation: CASSSVGGSYTDTQYF.

This clonotype came up a few times. CDR3 sequence: CASSFVRGPTYEQYF. CDR3 nucleotides: TGTGCCAGCAGTTTTGTGCGGGGGCCCACCTACGAGCAGTACTTC. The chain combines TRBV12-3 or TRBV12-4 with TRBJ2-7, with D perhaps TRBD2 (7 bases). This CDR3 is 15 amino acids long. Trimming stripped 3 bases from V and 2 bases from J, with 14 bases between.

The rearrangement uses TRBV6-5 and TRBJ2-1; D is possibly TRBD1 or TRBD2 (5 bases each). The germline V gene encodes CDR1 MNHEY and CDR2 SVGAGI. With 2 bases removed from V and 2 bases from J, the gap between germline ends came to 13 bases. The CDR3 totals 16 residues. The chain's CDR3 is CASSYGVGAAYNEQFF. In DNA, the CDR3 is TGTGCCAGCAGTTACGGGGTCGGGGCTGCCTACAATGAGCAGTTCTTC.

J is TRBJ2-3 and V is TRBV5-1; TRBD2 matches 12 bases. This CDR3 spans 16 amino acids. The ends lost 4 bases at V and 6 bases at J; junction bases unmatched: 9. CDR1 is SGHRS, CDR2 YFSETQ, per germline. This chain's CDR3 is CASSEGTSGLWDTQYF. CDR3 bases: TGCGCCAGCAGCGAGGGGACTAGCGGGTTATGGGATACGCAGTATTTT.

This clonotype appeared once. CDR3 in amino acids: CASIDSSGGYTF. The CDR3 nucleotides read TGTGCCAGCATAGATTCTTCGGGTGGCTACACCTTC. This rearrangement joins TRBV6-4 to TRBJ1-2; D ambiguous. The CDR3 has 12 residues. V lost 7 bases to trimming and J lost 7 bases, with 13 bases between them. Germline CDR1 reads MRHNA; CDR2 reads SNTAGT.

This chain joins TRBV20-1 and TRBJ2-3, with TRBD2 identical over 12 bases. The CDR3 loop spans 15 amino acids. V shed 7 bases and J 4 bases; nucleotides not matched to a gene: 9. The germline CDR1 and CDR2 sequences are DFQATT and SNEGSKA (reference sequence). The CDR3 is CSVPSGGDVADTQYF. DNA for the CDR3: TGCAGTGTTCCTAGCGGGGGGGACGTGGCAGATACGCAGTATTTT.

This clonotype was seen only a few times. The chain uses TRBV3-1 and TRBJ2-2; D is uncertain. V lost 4 bases to trimming and J lost 2 bases, with 8 bases between them. The CDR3 consists of 14 residues. CDR1 and CDR2 from the germline V gene are LGHDT and YNNKEL (reference sequence). CDR3 in amino acids: CASSPRSNTGELFF. Written as DNA, the CDR3 is TGTGCCAGCAGCCCCAGATCTAACACCGGGGAGCTGTTTTTT.

This chain joins TRBV5-1 and TRBJ2-7; 7 bases match TRBD1. From germline, CDR1 is SGHRS and CDR2 YFSETQ. The CDR3 totals 16 residues. The junction had 8 bases not matched to a gene; V was cut back by 2 bases and J by 0 bases. CDR3 sequence (DNA): TGCGCCAGCAGCTTAGAGACGACAGGGAGCTCCTACGAGCAGTACTTC. It codes for CASSLETTGSSYEQYF. Full variable domain (missing parts from reference TRBV5-1 and TRBJ2-7): KAGVTQTPRYLIKTRGQQVTLSCSPISGHRSVSWYQQTPGQGLQFLFEYFSETQRNKGNFPGRFSGRQFSNSRSEMNVSTLELGDSALYLCASSLETTGSSYEQYFGPGTRLTVT.

In its sample, this clonotype was seen a few times. The chain combines TRBV7-9 with TRBJ2-7; D may correspond to TRBD1 or TRBD2 (5 bases each). CDR1 is SEHNR and CDR2 is FQNEAQ in the germline V gene (reference sequence). Trimming removed 5 bases from V and 4 bases from J, with 18 bases in between. The CDR3 is 15 amino acids. The CDR3 DNA follows: TGTGCCAGCAGCCCACTTGGGGGTCTTGGTTACGAGCAGTACTTC. Amino acid sequence: CASSPLGGLGYEQYF.

V is TRBV6-1 and J is TRBJ2-2, with unresolved D. CDR1 and CDR2 (germline): MNHNS, SASEGT. V dropped 2 bases and J dropped 0 bases, with 10 bases sitting between them. The CDR3 sequence is 16 residues long. As DNA, the CDR3 is TGTGCCAGCAGTGAAAGCTTAACTCCGAACACCGGGGAGCTGTTTTTT. This encodes CASSESLTPNTGELFF.

This clonotype came up a few times. The chain employs TRBV5-1 and TRBJ2-5; 7 nucleotides align to TRBD2. Germline lookup yields CDR1 SGHRS and CDR2 YFSETQ. CDR3 length: 15 amino acids. The J segment lost 1 base and the V segment lost 3 bases, leaving 6 bases of the junction unmatched. The CDR3 coding sequence is TGCGCCAGCAGCTCTATGACTAGCCTCCAAGAGACCCAGTACTTC. This encodes CASSSMTSLQETQYF.

This clonotype was observed once. The rearrangement links TRBV6-2 or TRBV6-3 to TRBJ2-2, with TRBD2 matching over 11 bases. Germline lookup yields CDR1 MNHEY and CDR2 SVGEGT. The CDR3 sequence is 16 residues long. V lost 4 bases and J lost 5; bases outside the gene matches: 6. The CDR3 sequence is CASSSLLAGETGELFF. CDR3 nucleotide sequence: TGTGCCAGCAGTTCCCTACTAGCGGGAGAGACCGGGGAGCTGTTTTTT.

The V and J genes are TRBV11-2 and TRBJ2-1; the match to TRBD2 covers 11 bases. J was trimmed by 2 bases and V by 5 bases; bases with no gene match: 20. Germline V gene sequence: CDR1 SGHAT, CDR2 FQNNGV. The CDR3 loop spans 21 amino acids. The CDR3 DNA sequence: TGTGCCAGCAGCCAGTCGCCGTTGGGACTAGCGGCCCTAACCCCCTACAATGAGCAGTTCTTC. Residues: CASSQSPLGLAALTPYNEQFF.

This chain's CDR3 is CAIKALNQETQYF. Written as DNA, the CDR3 is TGTGCCATCAAGGCCCTAAATCAAGAGACCCAGTACTTC. The V gene is TRBV10-3, the J gene TRBJ2-5, with no clear D. In germline, CDR1 is ENHRY, CDR2 SYGVKD. The CDR3 is made up of 13 amino acids. Trimming took off 7 bases at V and 2 bases at J, with 11 bases between the two ends.

In its sample, this clonotype was seen a few times. The rearrangement joins TRBV11-1 to TRBJ2-5; maybe TRBD1 (5 bases). Germline CDR1 reads SGHAT; CDR2 reads FQDESV (reference sequence). The CDR3 runs to 13 residues. Trimming left V 2 bases short and J 4 bases short, with 8 bases between. The CDR3 region has the DNA TGTGCCAGCAGCTTAAGAGACAGAGAGACCCAGTACTTC. It translates to CASSLRDRETQYF.

The chain couples TRBV6-1 to TRBJ2-1; no definite D call. The germline V and J ends were trimmed by 1 base and 0 bases, with 13 bases remaining between them. CDR3 length equals 17 residues. Germline assignment: CDR1 MNHNS and CDR2 SASEGT. CDR3 sequence: CASSEVYGASSYNEQFF. The CDR3 DNA reads TGTGCCAGCAGTGAAGTATATGGCGCAAGCTCCTACAATGAGCAGTTCTTC.

This clonotype was recorded only once. This sequence joins TRBV24-1 and TRBJ2-1; tentative D call: TRBD1 (6 bases). The CDR3 has 15 residues. Germline loops: CDR1 KGHDR, CDR2 SFDVKD. V lost 4 bases and J lost 4, with 13 bases in between. Written as DNA, the CDR3 is TGTGCCACCAGTGACGTGGACAGCAAATACAATGAGCAGTTCTTC. This encodes CATSDVDSKYNEQFF.

The chain has TRBV20-1 and TRBJ2-1; the match to TRBD1 covers 8 bases. The J call could be wrong; TRBJ2-7 is a better fit for the DNA end. CDR3 size: 14 residues. Germline V gene data show CDR1 as DFQATT and CDR2 as SNEGSKA (reference sequence). CDR3 DNA sequence: TGCAGTGCTTCACAGGGGGGCGCCTACAATGAGCAGTACTTC. Protein product: CSASQGGAYNEQYF.

The chain uses TRBV20-1 and TRBJ2-1; 10 positions match TRBD2. This CDR3 spans 16 amino acids. The V segment lost 5 bases and the J segment 0 bases; nucleotides outside the gene matches: 7. CDR1 and CDR2 from the germline V gene are DFQATT and SNEGSKA (reference sequence). This CDR3 is CSAEVAGGVSYNEQFF. The CDR3 DNA sequence: TGCAGTGCTGAGGTAGCGGGGGGCGTCTCCTACAATGAGCAGTTCTTC.

The chain joins TRBV20-1 to TRBJ2-4, with 10 bases that match TRBD2. The J call is in doubt because the DNA end fits TRBJ2-5 better. CDR3 size: 14 residues. Germline V CDR1 and CDR2: DFQATT, SNEGSKA (reference sequence). The DNA of the CDR3 is TGCAGTGCCCCTCGGCCTAGCGGGGGTGAGACCCAGTACTTC. Protein sequence: CSAPRPSGGETQYF.

The rearrangement links TRBV29-1 to TRBJ1-1; a possible D gene is TRBD1 (6 bases). V shed 7 bases and J shed 0 bases, with 12 bases lying between them. The CDR3 covers 13 residues. Germline V gives CDR1 SQVTM, CDR2 ANQGSEA. CDR3 residues: CSGGGQVNTEAFF. In DNA, the CDR3 is TGCAGCGGCGGGGGACAAGTGAACACTGAAGCTTTCTTT.

The gene calls are TRBV12-3 or TRBV12-4 and TRBJ2-2; perhaps TRBD2 as D (5 bases). V dropped 3 bases and J dropped 7 bases, with 15 bases sitting between them. This CDR3 spans 15 amino acids. The CDR3 DNA reads as TGTGCCAGCAGTTTCGGCACCCGAGGGAGCGGGGAGCTGTTTTTT. It codes for CASSFGTRGSGELFF.

V and J are TRBV3-1 and TRBJ1-2; 8 bases are a match to TRBD1. Germline V gene lookup returns CDR1 LGHDT and CDR2 YNNKEL (reference sequence). Unmatched junction bases numbered 9, after V lost 4 bases and J lost 5 bases. This CDR3 comprises 15 residues. The CDR3 sequence is CASSPGDRPSYGYTF. The CDR3 region has the DNA TGTGCCAGCAGCCCGGGGGACAGGCCAAGTTATGGCTACACCTTC. Full variable domain (remainder filled in from reference TRBV3-1 and TRBJ1-2): DTAVSQTPKYLVTQMGNDKSIKCEQNLGHDTMYWYKQDSKKFLKIMFSYNNKELIINETVPNRFSPKSPDKAHLNLHINSLELGDSAVYFCASSPGDRPSYGYTFGSGTRLTVV.

V gene TRBV6-2 or TRBV6-3 combines with J gene TRBJ1-2; unclear D gene. This CDR3 is built from 14 residues. Germline lookup yields CDR1 MNHEY and CDR2 SVGEGT. The V gene lost 7 bases and the J gene lost 5 bases, with 17 bases spanning the gap. This CDR3 is CASTTVTASYGYTF. The CDR3 coding sequence is TGTGCCAGCACAACAGTAACAGCCAGTTATGGCTACACCTTC.